This T cell receptor beta chain was sequenced in a study of T cell repertoires in cytomegalovirus infection. The wider study: Signatures in public TCR beta sequences pointed to both CMV infection and matching HLA type.

From the reads, TCRdb called clonotypes with MiXCR, one entry per CDR3 protein. The sample shows approximately 290,000 distinct CDR3 sequences, more than 20% of them seen only once. Findings and caveats of the study: The response measured ex vivo was dominated by TCR beta clonotypes (HLA-C-restricted and CMV-specific).

V was pared by 4 bases and J by 4 bases, with 16 bases between. This CDR3 spans 15 amino acids. Remarks on this clonotype: The antigen is unknown.

The sequenced material came from PBMCs. The chain couples TRBV12-3 or TRBV12-4 to TRBJ1-1; D not resolved. The receptor comes from a human donor in good health (CMV status not recorded). Some clones in this sample may be carry-over from other donors' samples. CDR3 nucleotides: TGTGCCAGCAGTTCCACGGACTATCGGGGCACTGAAGCTTTCTTT. This sequence encodes CASSSTDYRGTEAFF.